This T cell receptor (beta chain) was observed in a study of cytomegalovirus exposure and HLA in healthy donors. A multiplex PCR was run with 60 Vbeta primers and 13 Jbeta primers. Profiling relied on immunoSEQ multiplex PCR, and the TCRdb table lists in-frame clones only, not all of them. This table has around 250,000 clones, about 80% appearing once. Per germline, CDR1 LGHNA and CDR2 YNFKEQ. The CDR3 extends over 16 amino acids. Losses at the gene ends were 0 bases for V and 5 bases for J; bases not matched to a gene: 7. Study-wide results and limits: A missense DCLRE1C variant was associated with V- and J-gene trimming of TCR beta chains in a later analysis, and an independent cohort replicated the association. Most TCRs appeared rarely, but some public TCRs recurred in many donors. In most subjects, TCR beta sequences reportedly gave accurate predictions of HLA-A and HLA-B alleles. Researchers left out some V segments, among them TRBV6-2 and TRBV6-3, as indistinguishable.

As regards this clone: The target antigen is unknown.

The chain has TRBV4-2 and TRBJ1-2; 9 bases are shared with TRBD1. The TCR originated in a woman in her sixties in good health and CMV-seropositive. The sequenced material came from PBMCs. For the CDR3, the DNA is TGTGCCAGCAGCCAAGAGACCCGGGACAGGGCTTATGGCTACACCTTC. It is translated as CASSQETRDRAYGYTF.